The 17 T cell receptor beta chains listed next were all sequenced from one sample in a study of hypomethylating agent response in myelodysplastic syndrome. The protocol was immunoSEQ multiplex PCR, while the TCRdb copy is restricted to in-frame clones and leaves out a portion. The repertoire holds some 4,600 clones, with under 90% as singletons. The sample here was bone marrow, taken before or after starting hypomethylating agent treatment for myelodysplastic syndrome (not recorded which). These receptors originate from a human donor with myelodysplastic syndrome.

The V gene is TRBV5-5, the J gene TRBJ2-7; perhaps TRBD1 as D (5 bases). CDR3 length: 12 residues. V was shortened by 0 bases and J by 4 bases, with 5 bases between the two germline ends. Germline V CDR1 and CDR2: SGHKS, YYEKEE (reference sequence). CDR3 in amino acids: CASSLEGYEQYF. Here the CDR3 DNA reads TGTGCCAGCAGCTTGGAGGGGTACGAGCAGTACTTC.

The chain is built from TRBV10-2 and TRBJ2-2; D not certain. The CDR3 totals 13 residues. Germline-derived CDR1 and CDR2 are WSHSY and SAAADI. V dropped 6 bases and J dropped 2 bases, with 7 bases sitting between them. The CDR3 nucleotides are TGCGCCAGCAGAGGCAGTAACACCGGGGAGCTGTTTTTT. Protein product: CASRGSNTGELFF.

The V call is TRBV4-2, the J call TRBJ2-2; TRBD2 matches at 11 bases. The germline CDR1 and CDR2 sequences are LGHNA and YNFKEQ. V dropped 4 bases and J dropped 5; count of bases not matched to a gene: 18. This CDR3 contains 20 residues. The CDR3 nucleotides are TGTGCCAGCAGCCGCATCTCGGACTTAGCGGGGGGGCAGGGTACCGGGGAGCTGTTTTTT. Translating gives CASSRISDLAGGQGTGELFF.

The CDR3 protein is CASNLMGGNNEQFF. The CDR3 DNA reads TGTGCCAGCAACCTGATGGGCGGAAACAATGAGCAGTTCTTC. The chain carries TRBV7-8 and TRBJ2-1, with D unclear. V lost 7 bases and J 5 bases, leaving 15 bases between the germline ends. Germline-derived CDR1 and CDR2 are SGHVS and FQNEAQ. There are 14 residues in the CDR3.

V and J are TRBV5-1 and TRBJ2-5, with 7 bases that match TRBD1. The J call may be mistaken, given a closer DNA end match to TRBJ2-7. Germline V gene sequence: CDR1 SGHRS, CDR2 YFSETQ. The CDR3 totals 14 residues. The CDR3 DNA follows: TGCGCCAGCAGCTTAACCGGGACAGCATACGAGCAGTACTTC. It encodes CASSLTGTAYEQYF.

The CDR3 nucleotides are TGTGCCAGCAGCTTACCGGGACAGGTGAATACGCAGTATTTT. Amino acids: CASSLPGQVNTQYF. The chain joins TRBV5-6 to TRBJ2-3, with 8 positions matching TRBD1. Germline V gene data show CDR1 as SGHDT and CDR2 as YYEEEE. V trimming: 2 bases; J trimming: 7 bases; junction bases outside the gene matches: 6. This CDR3 is 14 amino acids long.

The chain recombines TRBV21-1 with TRBJ1-2; TRBD1 was called by the table and not checked on the DNA. TRBV21-1 is flagged as a pseudogene. The CDR3 is made up of 16 amino acids. CDR3: CASSKVQHRGHDGYTF. The DNA for the CDR3 is TGTGCCAGCAGCAAAGTCCAACACAGGGGTCACGATGGCTACACCTTC.

The chain combines TRBV30 with TRBJ2-1, with a tentative D call TRBD2 (6 bases). The CDR3 runs to 15 residues. Trimming removed 3 bases from V and 4 bases from J, with 16 bases in between. Germline V gene lookup returns CDR1 GTSNPN and CDR2 SVGIG (reference sequence). CDR3 loop: CAWSGVGGTYNEQFF. The CDR3 DNA sequence: TGTGCCTGGAGCGGTGTCGGGGGAACATACAATGAGCAGTTCTTC. The full variable domain, in which reference TRBV30 and TRBJ2-1 provide the parts outside the CDR3, is SQTIHQWPATLVQPVGSPLSLECTVEGTSNPNLYWYRQAAGRGLQLLFYSVGIGQISSEVPQNLSASRPQDRQFILSSKKLLLSDSGFYLCAWSGVGGTYNEQFFGPGTRLTVL.

This clone was seen a few times. The chain has TRBV28 and TRBJ1-5, with D unresolved. This CDR3 has 12 residues. V was shortened by 7 bases and J by 4 bases, with 8 bases between the two germline ends. The germline gives CDR1 MDHEN, CDR2 SYDVKM. CDR3 amino acids: CASMVGNQPQHF. DNA for the CDR3: TGTGCCAGCATGGTGGGGAATCAGCCCCAGCATTTT.

The V and J genes are TRBV4-3 and TRBJ2-3, with D possibly TRBD2 on 7 matching bases. This CDR3 comprises 14 residues. Germline-derived CDR1 and CDR2 are LGHNA and YSLEER. Trimming stripped 4 bases from V and 6 bases from J, with 14 bases between. The CDR3 nucleotides are TGCGCCAGCAGCCCATGGCGCGGGGGCGATACGCAGTATTTT. Its translation is CASSPWRGGDTQYF.

The chain carries TRBV7-2 and TRBJ2-7; 7 nucleotides agree with TRBD1. From germline, CDR1 is SGHTA and CDR2 FQGNSA. After removal of 4 bases from V and 3 bases from J, the junction contained 6 bases not matched to a gene. This CDR3 has 14 amino acids. The DNA of the CDR3 is TGTGCCAGCAGCTCAATCCGGGACAGCTACGAGCAGTACTTC. Its protein product is CASSSIRDSYEQYF.

The V and J genes are TRBV29-1 and TRBJ2-1; 8 bases are a match to TRBD1. The CDR3 runs to 13 residues. Germline V CDR1 and CDR2: SQVTM, ANQGSEA. V shed 4 bases, J shed 6 bases, and the junction held 5 bases outside the gene matches. The CDR3: CSVVAGGLNEQFF. The CDR3 DNA reads TGCAGCGTTGTCGCAGGGGGCCTCAATGAGCAGTTCTTC.

The chain is built from TRBV6-1 and TRBJ2-7; TRBD2 might be the D (6 bases). Germline values: CDR1 MNHNS, CDR2 SASEGT. The germline V and J ends were trimmed by 8 bases and 0 bases, with 14 bases remaining between them. The CDR3 is 14 residues long. This chain's CDR3 is CASGRSGDSYEQYF. CDR3 bases: TGTGCCAGCGGGAGGTCTGGGGACTCCTACGAGCAGTACTTC.

The table lists this clone with a count of one. The chain carries TRBV19 and TRBJ1-1; D is unclear. The CDR3 covers 16 residues. With 1 base removed from V and 0 bases from J, the gap between germline ends came to 12 bases. Germline-derived CDR1 and CDR2 are LNHDA and SQIVND (reference sequence). CDR3 amino acids: CASSIVKTWLNTEAFF. For the CDR3, the DNA is TGTGCCAGTAGTATAGTTAAGACTTGGTTGAACACTGAAGCTTTCTTT. Filled out from reference TRBV19 and TRBJ1-1, the complete variable domain reads DGGITQSPKYLFRKEGQNVTLSCEQNLNHDAMYWYRQDPGQGLRLIYYSQIVNDFQKGDIAEGYSVSREKKESFPLTVTSAQKNPTAFYLCASSIVKTWLNTEAFFGQGTRLTVV.

The rearrangement links TRBV6-5 to TRBJ1-6, with D uncertain. The CDR3 is made up of 14 amino acids. V dropped 6 bases and J dropped 4 bases, with 10 bases sitting between them. The V gene's germline CDR1 is MNHEY and CDR2 SVGAGI. The CDR3 region is CASRREQYNSPLHF. In nucleotides, the CDR3 is TGTGCCAGCAGGCGGGAACAGTATAATTCACCCCTCCACTTT.

This clone was seen a few times. The chain recombines TRBV5-4 with TRBJ1-2; D uncertain. This CDR3 region has 14 residues. The germline V gene has CDR1 SGHNT and CDR2 YYREEE (reference sequence). The V gene lost 4 bases and the J gene lost 8 bases, with 18 bases spanning the gap. The CDR3 here is CASSPVSPPGGYTF. In nucleotides, the CDR3 is TGTGCCAGCAGCCCCGTCTCTCCACCTGGAGGCTACACCTTC.

The V and J genes are TRBV27 and TRBJ1-3, with D perhaps matching TRBD1 (5 bases). CDR1 MNHEY and CDR2 SMNVEV come from the germline V gene (reference sequence). The V end lost 2 bases, the J end lost 0 bases, and 8 bases lay between the germline ends. The CDR3 spans 15 residues. The CDR3 loop is CASSLQGHSGNTIYF. DNA of the CDR3: TGTGCCAGCAGTTTACAGGGCCACTCTGGAAACACCATATATTTT.